This T cell receptor (beta chain) derives from a study of T cell clones after liver transplantation. Across the whole study: In this trial, immunosuppression withdrawal was attempted within 2 years of liver transplant. Apart from three HCV-positive recipients, transplants were for non-autoimmune, non-viral reasons. A pre-transplant mixed lymphocyte reaction with TCRbeta sequencing defined graft-donor-reactive clones followed in post-transplant blood.

Study-level points and caveats: Graft donor-reactive T cells possibly entered the graft instead of undergoing deletion.

For this clone: Its target is unknown.

The table came from immunoSEQ multiplex PCR; TCRdb's copy has only in-frame clones and leaves some out. This table holds fewer than 50,000 clones, about 82% found once. The V end lost 4 bases, the J end lost 9 bases, and 21 bases lay between the germline ends. The germline V gene has CDR1 MDHEN and CDR2 SYDVKM. This CDR3 has 15 amino acids. This TCR was sampled from a human patient who received a liver transplant. T cells may partly derive from the graft donor. The chain links TRBV28 to TRBJ1-1, with D perhaps TRBD1 (5 bases). The starting material was CD4+ T cells from blood, obtained 24 months after liver transplant. CDR3 sequence reads: CASSSGLVGELKAFF. The CDR3 DNA follows: TGTGCCAGCAGTTCCGGGCTGGTGGGGGAGCTGAAAGCTTTCTTT.